This passage covers 21 T cell receptor beta chains from one sample sequenced in a study of regulatory T cells in long-lasting Graves disease. Stated time point: persistent/refractory GD, antithyroid drugs over 5 years with positive TRAb. TCR sequences were obtained from RNA taken from PBMCs. HTBI primers from iRepertoire and Arm-PCR of CDR3 regions yielded the TCR beta libraries. MiXCR, run by TCRdb on the multiplex PCR reads, gives a single entry per CDR3 protein. The sample shows 650,000 to 700,000 distinct CDR3 sequences, 30% of them seen only once. This specimen was peripheral blood mononuclear cells (PBMCs), taken when the disease was refractory, from a patient treated with antithyroid drugs. The receptor set was obtained from a female donor with Graves disease.

This chain joins TRBV3-1 and TRBJ1-5; TRBD1 is a possible D gene (6 bases). V dropped 1 base and J dropped 3 bases, with 13 bases sitting between them. The germline CDR1 and CDR2 sequences are LGHDT and YNNKEL (reference sequence). CDR3 length: 16 residues. CDR3 protein: CASSQGYGGNNQPQHF. The CDR3 nucleotides are TGTGCCAGCAGCCAAGGTTACGGGGGCAACAATCAGCCCCAGCATTTT.

The chain links TRBV6-5 to TRBJ1-1; 8 positions agree with TRBD1. V shed 0 bases and J 1 base; nucleotides not matched to a gene: 7. Germline V lookup: CDR1 MNHEY, CDR2 SVGAGI. The CDR3 is made up of 17 amino acids. The CDR3 DNA is TGTGCCAGCAGTTACTCTGGGCCAGGGGGCTGGAACACTGAAGCTTTCTTT. Translated, it gives CASSYSGPGGWNTEAFF.

This clonotype turned up a few times. The chain recombines TRBV10-1 with TRBJ2-7; no clear D. Trimming removed 0 bases from V and 7 bases from J, with 10 bases in between. The CDR3 spans 13 residues. Germline lookup yields CDR1 WNHNN and CDR2 SYGVQD (reference sequence). The CDR3 loop reads CASSESASKEQYF. The CDR3, as DNA: TGCGCCAGCAGTGAGTCGGCCAGTAAAGAGCAGTACTTC.

The CDR3 region is CASSQTPGTEAFF. CDR3 sequence (DNA): TGTGCCAGTAGCCAGACCCCGGGGACTGAAGCTTTCTTT. This rearrangement joins TRBV19 to TRBJ1-1; D gene ambiguous. Germline values: CDR1 LNHDA, CDR2 SQIVND (reference sequence). CDR3 length: 13 amino acids. V was clipped by 6 bases and J by 5 bases, with 13 bases between them.

A few counts support this clonotype. The chain has TRBV27 and TRBJ1-5; D gene unclear. From germline, CDR1 is MNHEY and CDR2 SMNVEV (reference sequence). The length of the CDR3 is 15 residues. V shed 6 bases and J shed 4 bases, with 16 bases lying between them. The CDR3 region has the DNA TGTGCCAGCAGCCTGGCACCCTGGGGTAATCAGCCCCAGCATTTT. Amino acid sequence: CASSLAPWGNQPQHF.

In this sample, this clonotype turned up once. The chain uses TRBV7-9 and TRBJ2-5; D gene unclear. Germline V gene data show CDR1 as SEHNR and CDR2 as FQNEAQ (reference sequence). V lost 7 bases and J 1 base, leaving 7 bases between the germline ends. There are 12 residues in the CDR3. CDR3 residues: CASTQPQETQYF. DNA for the CDR3: TGTGCCAGCACCCAACCCCAAGAGACCCAGTACTTC. Full variable domain (outside the CDR3, taken from reference TRBV7-9 and TRBJ2-5): DTGVSQNPRHKITKRGQNVTFRCDPISEHNRLYWYRQTLGQGPEFLTYFQNEAQLEKSRLLSDRFSAERPKGSFSTLEIQRTEQGDSAMYLCASTQPQETQYFGPGTRLLVL.

This clonotype has ten or more counts. This chain links TRBV2 with TRBJ1-4; 8 nucleotides match TRBD1. Germline CDR1 and CDR2: SNHLY and FYNNEI. J was trimmed by 6 bases and V by 8 bases; bases with no gene match: 5. This CDR3 has 13 amino acids. This chain's CDR3 is CASQTGGYEKLFF. The CDR3 region has the DNA TGTGCCAGCCAAACAGGGGGATATGAAAAACTGTTTTTT.

The rearrangement joins TRBV12-3 or TRBV12-4 to TRBJ2-3, with a tentative D call TRBD2 (6 bases). The V gene lost 3 bases and the J gene lost 0 bases, with 10 bases spanning the gap. The CDR3 is 15 residues long. The CDR3 DNA sequence: TGTGCCAGCAGTTTCTCTCGGGAGAGCACAGATACGCAGTATTTT. This gives the protein CASSFSRESTDTQYF.

There are many counts of this clonotype. The V and J genes are TRBV20-1 and TRBJ2-7, with 9 bases matching TRBD2. Trimming cost V 1 base and J 0 bases; bases outside gene matches: 7. CDR3 size: 16 residues. Germline V lookup: CDR1 DFQATT, CDR2 SNEGSKA (reference sequence). CDR3 DNA: TGCAGTGCTAGAGCCGTACTAGCGGGTCGCTCCTACGAGCAGTACTTC. Residues: CSARAVLAGRSYEQYF.

V and J are TRBV5-1 and TRBJ1-1; D is ambiguous. V dropped 4 bases and J dropped 1 base, with 11 bases sitting between them. Germline V gene lookup returns CDR1 SGHRS and CDR2 YFSETQ. This CDR3 contains 14 residues. CDR3 nucleotide sequence: TGCGCCAGCAGCATTGTTGGCCAGAACACTGAAGCTTTCTTT. Its translation is CASSIVGQNTEAFF.

V gene TRBV6-1 combines with J gene TRBJ1-5; maybe TRBD1 (6 bases). The CDR3 runs 15 residues. V dropped 0 bases and J dropped 4 bases, with 10 bases sitting between them. Germline values: CDR1 MNHNS, CDR2 SASEGT. The CDR3 DNA reads as TGTGCCAGCAGTGAAGCAGGGGGGAAAAATCAGCCCCAGCATTTT. Encoded protein: CASSEAGGKNQPQHF.

This rearrangement joins TRBV2 to TRBJ1-6, with TRBD1 matching over 7 bases. CDR3 length equals 15 residues. Germline CDR1 and CDR2: SNHLY and FYNNEI. Germline trimming cut 6 bases from V and 9 bases from J; bases unmatched to any gene: 11. The CDR3 DNA follows: TGTGCCAGCAGGGCTGCAGGGGGTTCCGGTTCACCCCTCCACTTT. It translates to CASRAAGGSGSPLHF. The whole variable domain, filled in from reference TRBV2 and TRBJ1-6, reads EPEVTQTPSHQVTQMGQEVILRCVPISNHLYFYWYRQILGQKVEFLVSFYNNEISEKSEIFDDQFSVERPDGSNFTLKIRSTKLEDSAMYFCASRAAGGSGSPLHFGNGTRLTVT.

This clonotype was seen a few times. The chain links TRBV6-5 to TRBJ1-4; D remains ambiguous. CDR1 and CDR2 (germline): MNHEY, SVGAGI. The CDR3 has 14 amino acids. V was cut by 2 bases and J by 0 bases, with 4 bases left in between. The CDR3 bases are TGTGCCAGCAGTTACGGGGCAACTAATGAAAAACTGTTTTTT. Its protein is CASSYGATNEKLFF.

The sample holds a few counts of this clonotype. The CDR3 nucleotides are TGTGCCAGCAGTTTATTTGGACCGTCCTACGAGCAGTACTTC. It yields the protein CASSLFGPSYEQYF. J is TRBJ2-7 and V is TRBV27; D is uncertain. V lost 1 base, J lost 1 base, and 8 bases lay in between. In germline, CDR1 is MNHEY, CDR2 SMNVEV (reference sequence). The CDR3 is 14 amino acids.

The sample holds a few counts of this clonotype. The gene calls are TRBV7-9 and TRBJ1-1; no reliable D call. With 8 bases removed from V and 3 bases from J, the gap between germline ends came to 13 bases. Germline values: CDR1 SEHNR, CDR2 FQNEAQ (reference sequence). The CDR3 sequence is 13 residues long. CDR3 bases: TGTGCCAGCGGTAAAGGGCGAGACACTGAAGCTTTCTTT. This sequence encodes CASGKGRDTEAFF.

This clonotype occurred a few times. V usage is TRBV2 and J usage is TRBJ1-2; the D is unclear. This CDR3 has 13 residues. V lost 6 bases to trimming and J lost 5 bases, with 13 bases between them. Germline values: CDR1 SNHLY, CDR2 FYNNEI. The CDR3 nucleotides are TGTGCCAGCAGCGCAACCCCGGGGTATGGCTACACCTTC. Its translation: CASSATPGYGYTF.

This clonotype was counted only a few times. The V and J genes are TRBV11-2 and TRBJ2-7, with TRBD1 matching 8 bases. The CDR3 is made up of 15 amino acids. Looked up from germline, CDR1 is SGHAT and CDR2 is FQNNGV. V trimming: 5 bases; J trimming: 2 bases; junction bases outside the gene matches: 8. The CDR3: CASSQGAGGPYEQYF. The DNA of the CDR3 is TGTGCCAGCAGCCAAGGGGCAGGGGGCCCCTACGAGCAGTACTTC.

The V call is TRBV9, the J call TRBJ2-5, with D possibly TRBD1 on 9 matching bases. Germline CDR1 reads SGDLS; CDR2 reads YYNGEE. This CDR3 is built from 19 residues. V was shortened by 4 bases and J by 0 bases, with 25 bases between the two germline ends. The CDR3 spells CASSPRTGVTGGDQETQYF. The CDR3 coding sequence is TGTGCCAGCAGCCCACGGACAGGGGTAACGGGAGGGGACCAAGAGACCCAGTACTTC.

The chain has TRBV19 and TRBJ1-2, with 8 bases matching TRBD1. V lost 5 bases to trimming and J lost 4 bases; unmatched junction nucleotides: 6. Germline CDR1 LNHDA, CDR2 SQIVND (reference sequence). The CDR3 totals 14 residues. In nucleotides, the CDR3 is TGTGCCAGTAGTCCGGACGACAGGGGCTATGGCTACACCTTC. It yields the protein CASSPDDRGYGYTF.

This clonotype was detected a few times. This rearrangement joins TRBV30 to TRBJ1-2, with D tentatively TRBD1 (5 bases). V was trimmed by 4 bases and J by 4 bases, leaving 10 bases between them. This CDR3 comprises 12 residues. Germline V CDR1 and CDR2: GTSNPN, SVGIG (reference sequence). This CDR3 reads CAWKGQGYGYTF. The CDR3 bases are TGTGCCTGGAAGGGCCAGGGCTATGGCTACACCTTC.

This clonotype turned up a few times. One end of the junction is discordant with germline, which a read error may explain. The chain joins TRBV7-9 to TRBJ1-2; a possible D gene is TRBD1 (6 bases). There are 16 residues in the CDR3. CDR1 is SEHNR and CDR2 is FQNEAQ in the germline V gene (reference sequence). The CDR3 reads CASSVAGTRPNYGYTF. DNA of the CDR3: TGTGCCAGCAGCGTAGCTGGGACAAGACCGAACTATGGCTACACCTTC.